These 18 T cell receptor beta chains share one sample of origin, sequenced in a study of T cells in Graves' hyperthyroidism and ophthalmopathy. There were TCR beta CDR3 regions amplified from RNA transcripts. During a first-round RT-PCR of the TCR CDR3, the HTBI primer set was used. TCRdb redid the calling of the multiplex PCR reads with MiXCR, one entry per CDR3 protein. The sample lists 490,000 or so distinct CDR3 sequences, 15% to 20% occurring once. Source material: blood. Every receptor here comes from a woman aged 25 to 45 with Graves' ophthalmopathy.

This clonotype was seen at least ten times. J is TRBJ1-1 and V is TRBV7-8; the D gene is possibly TRBD1 (5 bases). CDR3 length equals 16 residues. V gave up 2 bases and J gave up 0 bases, with 13 bases separating them. Germline V gene sequence: CDR1 SGHVS, CDR2 FQNEAQ. The CDR3 DNA reads TGTGCCAGCAGCTTACCCGGGGGGTTCGTGAACACTGAAGCTTTCTTT. This gives the protein CASSLPGGFVNTEAFF.

At least ten counts were recorded for this clonotype. V is TRBV30 and J is TRBJ2-1; D not certain. Trimming took off 0 bases at V and 9 bases at J, with 9 bases between the two ends. The CDR3 spans 12 residues. Germline V lookup: CDR1 GTSNPN, CDR2 SVGIG (reference sequence). CDR3 nucleotides: TGTGCCTGGAGTGTAGGTTCCTCTGAGCAGTTCTTC. Translated, it gives CAWSVGSSEQFF.

This clonotype was counted many times. The chain links TRBV15 to TRBJ1-1; unclear D gene. Germline CDR1 reads LNHNV; CDR2 reads YYDKDF (reference sequence). The germline V and J ends were trimmed by 0 bases and 1 base, with 9 bases remaining between them. The CDR3 sequence is 15 residues long. The CDR3 DNA reads as TGTGCCACCAGCAGAGAACCGCAAAAGAACACTGAAGCTTTCTTT. Amino acids: CATSREPQKNTEAFF. Full variable domain (outside the CDR3, taken from reference TRBV15 and TRBJ1-1): DAMVIQNPRYQVTQFGKPVTLSCSQTLNHNVMYWYQQKSSQAPKLLFHYYDKDFNNEADTPDNFQSRRPNTSFCFLDIRSPGLGDTAMYLCATSREPQKNTEAFFGQGTRLTVV.

This clonotype was seen at least ten times. The chain has TRBV5-1 and TRBJ2-7; TRBD2 matches at 9 bases. The germline V gene has CDR1 SGHRS and CDR2 YFSETQ. The CDR3 sequence is 17 residues long. The V gene end was trimmed by 7 bases and the J gene end by 3 bases; junction bases not matched to a gene: 17. This chain's CDR3 is CASEDEGISGSGYEQYF. The CDR3 region has the DNA TGCGCCAGCGAGGACGAAGGAATTAGCGGGAGTGGCTACGAGCAGTACTTC. The variable domain in full, with the rest retrieved from reference TRBV5-1 and TRBJ2-7, is KAGVTQTPRYLIKTRGQQVTLSCSPISGHRSVSWYQQTPGQGLQFLFEYFSETQRNKGNFPGRFSGRQFSNSRSEMNVSTLELGDSALYLCASEDEGISGSGYEQYFGPGTRLTVT.

This chain joins TRBV19 and TRBJ1-1; no firm D call. There are 15 residues in the CDR3. The germline V gene has CDR1 LNHDA and CDR2 SQIVND (reference sequence). V lost 8 bases, J lost 3 bases, and 19 bases lay in between. The CDR3 sequence: CASLETDARYTEAFF. CDR3 bases: TGTGCCAGTCTTGAGACGGACGCCCGGTACACTGAAGCTTTCTTT.

The table lists this clonotype with a few counts. With a much larger clone just one base away, this may be a read error. This rearrangement joins TRBV7-2 to TRBJ2-5, with a weak D call TRBD2 (6 bases). The ends were cut back, 3 bases at V and 3 bases at J, with 11 bases in the middle. The CDR3 runs to 14 residues. The V gene's germline CDR1 is SGHTA and CDR2 FQGNSA. The CDR3: CASSLSPGEETQYF. CDR3 sequence (DNA): TGTGCCAGCAGCTTGTCTCCGGGAGAAGAGACCCAGTACTTC.

There are a few counts of this clonotype. The V gene is TRBV7-8, the J gene TRBJ2-7, with 9 positions matching TRBD2. The CDR3 extends over 15 amino acids. Germline loops: CDR1 SGHVS, CDR2 FQNEAQ. V trimming: 2 bases; J trimming: 7 bases; junction bases outside the gene matches: 9. CDR3: CASSLSGTSSREQYF. The DNA for the CDR3 is TGTGCCAGCAGCTTATCAGGGACTAGCTCGCGGGAGCAGTACTTC.

This clonotype has at least ten counts. V usage is TRBV11-1 and J usage is TRBJ1-2, with a weak D call TRBD1 (5 bases). Germline V gives CDR1 SGHAT, CDR2 FQDESV (reference sequence). The ends were cut back, 5 bases at V and 1 base at J, with 14 bases in the middle. The CDR3 totals 15 residues. This CDR3 is CASSPHGTNNYGYTF. In nucleotides, the CDR3 is TGTGCCAGCAGCCCCCACGGGACGAATAACTATGGCTACACCTTC.

This clonotype was observed at least ten times. The rearrangement uses TRBV28 and TRBJ1-2; TRBD1 aligns across 7 bases. The CDR3 has 15 residues. Germline CDR1 is MDHEN and CDR2 is SYDVKM. V trimming: 6 bases; J trimming: 6 bases; junction bases outside the gene matches: 13. CDR3 loop: CASRPRGGGAHGYTF. Here the CDR3 DNA reads TGTGCCAGCAGGCCACGTGGAGGGGGCGCCCATGGCTACACCTTC.

The rearrangement uses TRBV7-9 and TRBJ1-6; 8 bases are a match to TRBD1. Germline CDR1 is SEHNR and CDR2 is FQNEAQ (reference sequence). The ends lost 6 bases at V and 9 bases at J; junction bases unmatched: 10. CDR3 size: 15 residues. The CDR3 DNA reads as TGTGCCAGCAGAGGACAGGGTTTCGGTGGTTCACCCCTCCACTTT. Amino acids: CASRGQGFGGSPLHF.

This clonotype has a count of ten or more. V gene TRBV10-1 combines with J gene TRBJ2-7; maybe TRBD1 (5 bases). Germline V gene sequence: CDR1 WNHNN, CDR2 SYGVQD (reference sequence). The CDR3 sequence is 14 residues long. V was clipped by 2 bases and J by 3 bases, with 11 bases between them. CDR3 region: CASSEQGIGYEQYF. The DNA for the CDR3 is TGCGCCAGCAGTGAGCAGGGAATAGGCTACGAGCAGTACTTC.

This clonotype came up many times. V and J are TRBV30 and TRBJ2-4; the D is unclear. The CDR3 spans 13 residues. Trimming shortened V by 4 bases and J by 0 bases, and 7 bases separated the two germline ends. Germline-derived CDR1 and CDR2 are GTSNPN and SVGIG (reference sequence). The CDR3 spells CAWNPLAKNIQYF. In nucleotides, the CDR3 is TGTGCCTGGAACCCCTTAGCCAAAAACATTCAGTACTTC.

The V and J genes are TRBV6-4 and TRBJ2-3; D is possibly TRBD1 (6 bases). Trimming left V 4 bases short and J 2 bases short, with 10 bases between. The CDR3 length is 14 residues. Germline values: CDR1 MRHNA, CDR2 SNTAGT. The DNA of the CDR3 is TGTGCCAGCAGTGTTTCAGGGGTCACAGATACGCAGTATTTT. This translates into CASSVSGVTDTQYF.

The CDR3 is CASSQDWGGTEAFF. For the CDR3, the DNA is TGTGCCAGCAGCCAAGATTGGGGTGGCACTGAAGCTTTCTTT. The chain carries TRBV14 and TRBJ1-1; D is unclear. This CDR3 has 14 residues. CDR1 and CDR2 (germline): SGHDN, FVKESK. V was cut by 0 bases and J by 4 bases, with 9 bases left in between.

This clonotype has at least ten counts. The genes are TRBV6-1 and TRBJ1-3, with D possibly matching TRBD1 (6 bases). In germline, CDR1 is MNHNS, CDR2 SASEGT. Trimming cost V 5 bases and J 0 bases, with 11 bases left between them. CDR3 size: 15 residues. The CDR3 here is CASSWDNYSGNTIYF. In DNA form, the CDR3 reads TGTGCCAGCAGTTGGGACAATTACTCTGGAAACACCATATATTTT.

This clonotype appeared many times. V and J are TRBV28 and TRBJ1-5; 8 nucleotides align to TRBD1. Germline CDR1 MDHEN, CDR2 SYDVKM. J lost 3 bases, V lost 5 bases, and 9 bases had no gene match. This CDR3 region has 16 residues. The CDR3 nucleotides are TGTGCCAGCAGTACCCCTTGGGACAGGCTCAATCAGCCCCAGCATTTT. Protein sequence: CASSTPWDRLNQPQHF.

The chain recombines TRBV4-2 with TRBJ2-1, with a possible D match to TRBD2 (5 bases). Germline V lookup: CDR1 LGHNA, CDR2 YNFKEQ. The ends were cut back, 0 bases at V and 8 bases at J, with 8 bases in the middle. The CDR3 runs 13 residues. The CDR3 spells CASSQERVYEQFF. Written as DNA, the CDR3 is TGTGCCAGCAGCCAAGAGAGGGTATATGAGCAGTTCTTC.

The table lists this clonotype with many counts. The rearrangement joins TRBV7-2 to TRBJ2-5, with D maybe TRBD1 (5 bases). The CDR3 length is 13 residues. V was shortened by 4 bases and J by 5 bases, with 11 bases between the two germline ends. Germline CDR1 SGHTA, CDR2 FQGNSA. CDR3 nucleotide sequence: TGTGCCAGCAGCTCGGACAAGGGGGAGACCCAGTACTTC. Encoded protein: CASSSDKGETQYF. Drawing the rest from reference TRBV7-2 and TRBJ2-5, the complete variable domain is GAGVSQSPSNKVTEKGKDVELRCDPISGHTALYWYRQSLGQGLEFLIYFQGNSAPDKSGLPSDRFSAERTGGSVSTLTIQRTQQEDSAVYLCASSSDKGETQYFGPGTRLLVL.